The 27 T cell receptor beta chains given below trace back to one sample, sequenced in a study of cytomegalovirus exposure and HLA in healthy donors. 13 Jbeta primers and 60 Vbeta primers were used for the PCR. Profiling relied on immunoSEQ multiplex PCR, and the TCRdb table lists in-frame clones only, not all of them. This table has a few hundred thousand clones, around 90% appearing once. The specimen was PBMCs. The origin of the receptors is a girl aged 2-15 years in good health and CMV-seronegative.

V gene TRBV6-5 combines with J gene TRBJ2-7, with TRBD2 as a possible D gene (5 bases). Looked up from germline, CDR1 is MNHEY and CDR2 is SVGAGI. This CDR3 has 13 amino acids. V was cut by 6 bases and J by 3 bases, with 12 bases left in between. CDR3 residues: CASSRGWVYEQYF. CDR3 nucleotides: TGTGCCAGCAGCCGAGGGTGGGTCTACGAGCAGTACTTC.

This chain uses TRBV5-1 with TRBJ2-5; TRBD2 matches at 10 bases. CDR1 is SGHRS, CDR2 YFSETQ, per germline. V dropped 0 bases and J dropped 5; count of bases not matched to a gene: 7. The CDR3 totals 16 residues. As DNA, the CDR3 is TGCGCCAGCAGCTTGGGGACTAGCGGTCTTGTTGAGACCCAGTACTTC. Translation gives CASSLGTSGLVETQYF.

The J gene is TRBJ1-1, the V gene TRBV19; no firm D call. CDR1 and CDR2 (germline): LNHDA, SQIVND (reference sequence). The CDR3 has 12 amino acids. Trimming pared 5 bases from V and 8 bases from J, leaving 12 bases between. CDR3 region: CASSAPPGEAFF. CDR3 DNA: TGTGCCAGTAGTGCCCCCCCCGGGGAAGCTTTCTTT.

The chain carries TRBV25-1 and TRBJ1-4, with 8 bases fitting TRBD1. With V trimmed by 2 bases and J by 0 bases, 5 bases remained unmatched. This CDR3 is built from 17 residues. Germline CDR1 MGHDK, CDR2 SYGVNS. The CDR3 region is CASSEDGQGATNEKLFF. DNA for the CDR3: TGTGCCAGCAGTGAAGACGGACAGGGCGCAACTAATGAAAAACTGTTTTTT. Variable domain in full (rest from reference TRBV25-1 and TRBJ1-4): EADIYQTPRYLVIGTGKKITLECSQTMGHDKMYWYQQDPGMELHLIHYSYGVNSTEKGDLSSESTVSRIRTEHFPLTLESARPSHTSQYLCASSEDGQGATNEKLFFGSGTQLSVL.

DNA for the CDR3: TGTGCCTGGAGTGTACGTATCGGGACAGGTGTAAATGGCTACACCTTC. Translated: CAWSVRIGTGVNGYTF. This sequence joins TRBV30 and TRBJ1-2; 8 nucleotides agree with TRBD1. Losses at the gene ends were 0 bases for V and 6 bases for J; bases not matched to a gene: 12. The germline gives CDR1 GTSNPN, CDR2 SVGIG (reference sequence). The CDR3 covers 16 residues.

This rearrangement joins TRBV2 to TRBJ1-1, with TRBD1 identical over 9 bases. Trimming took 0 bases from V and 2 from J; bases not matched to a gene: 1. In germline, CDR1 is SNHLY, CDR2 FYNNEI. This CDR3 spans 15 amino acids. DNA for the CDR3: TGTGCCAGCAGTGAAGCGGGACAGGGTAACACTGAAGCTTTCTTT. Encoded protein: CASSEAGQGNTEAFF.

The chain links TRBV9 to TRBJ2-1; 7 bases are shared with TRBD1. V lost 3 bases and J lost 4; bases outside the gene matches: 7. Germline-derived CDR1 and CDR2 are SGDLS and YYNGEE. The CDR3 covers 15 residues. This CDR3 reads CASSASGTAYNEQFF. CDR3 DNA sequence: TGTGCCAGCAGCGCCTCCGGGACAGCTTACAATGAGCAGTTCTTC.

Of note for this clone: At one end, the junction sequence differs from germline, possibly due to a read error. The rearrangement links TRBV6-5 to TRBJ2-7, with 7 bases fitting TRBD1. CDR3 length: 12 residues. Germline V lookup: CDR1 MNHEY, CDR2 SVGAGI. The CDR3, as DNA: TGTGCCAGCAGCAAGGACAGGTACGAGCGGTACTTC. Amino acid sequence: CASSKDRYERYF.

J is TRBJ2-7 and V is TRBV5-4; D unresolved. CDR1 is SGHNT and CDR2 is YYREEE in the germline V gene (reference sequence). The CDR3 loop spans 14 amino acids. V lost 6 bases and J 7 bases, leaving 20 bases between the germline ends. CDR3 loop: CASNPTPYEEEQYF. The CDR3 DNA follows: TGTGCCAGCAACCCGACGCCCTACGAGGAGGAGCAGTACTTC.

The gene calls are TRBV5-6 and TRBJ2-7; 7 positions agree with TRBD2. Germline V gene sequence: CDR1 SGHDT, CDR2 YYEEEE. J lost 4 bases, V lost 2 bases, and 3 bases had no gene match. CDR3 length: 13 amino acids. The chain's CDR3 is CASSFGTTYEQYF. In DNA, the CDR3 is TGTGCCAGCAGCTTCGGGACTACTTACGAGCAGTACTTC.

The genes are TRBV10-2 and TRBJ1-4; D might be TRBD1 (5 bases). CDR1 WSHSY and CDR2 SAAADI come from the germline V gene. This CDR3 is built from 11 residues. V was cut by 7 bases and J by 8 bases, with 8 bases left in between. The CDR3, as DNA: TGCGCCAGCACAAACAGGGAAAAACTGTTTTTT. This encodes CASTNREKLFF.

The chain links TRBV28 to TRBJ1-4; D remains ambiguous. CDR1 is MDHEN, CDR2 SYDVKM, per germline. The CDR3 is 13 amino acids. The V gene lost 8 bases and the J gene lost 6 bases, with 13 bases spanning the gap. CDR3 in DNA: TGTGCCAGCCGAGGCCCCATCCATGAAAAACTGTTTTTT. It translates to CASRGPIHEKLFF. The whole variable domain, filled in from reference TRBV28 and TRBJ1-4, reads DVKVTQSSRYLVKRTGEKVFLECVQDMDHENMFWYRQDPGLGLRLIYFSYDVKMKEKGDIPEGYSVSREKKERFSLILESASTNQTSMYLCASRGPIHEKLFFGSGTQLSVL.

The genes are TRBV5-1 and TRBJ2-3; TRBD2 matches at 12 bases. V shed 6 bases, J shed 6 bases, and the junction held 5 bases outside the gene matches. Germline values: CDR1 SGHRS, CDR2 YFSETQ. CDR3 length equals 14 residues. The CDR3 is CASKLAGGSDTQYF. DNA of the CDR3: TGCGCCAGCAAACTAGCGGGGGGATCCGATACGCAGTATTTT.

The V and J genes are TRBV12-5 and TRBJ2-5; 13 nucleotides align to TRBD2. The germline CDR1 and CDR2 sequences are LGHNT and FRNRAP. The CDR3 sequence is 15 residues long. The V segment lost 6 bases and the J segment 5 bases; nucleotides outside the gene matches: 6. CDR3 residues: CASGSGTSGMETQYF. CDR3 DNA sequence: TGTGCTAGTGGATCCGGGACTAGCGGGATGGAGACCCAGTACTTC.

This chain uses TRBV9 with TRBJ2-7; perhaps TRBD1 as D (5 bases). Trimming stripped 2 bases from V and 2 bases from J, with 11 bases between. This CDR3 region has 14 residues. Germline V CDR1 and CDR2: SGDLS, YYNGEE. DNA of the CDR3: TGTGCCAGCAGCGTGAGCAGGGATCCCTACGAGCAGTACTTC. Encoded protein: CASSVSRDPYEQYF.

This chain uses TRBV27 with TRBJ2-1; 8 bases align to TRBD1. This CDR3 is built from 15 residues. Germline V CDR1 and CDR2: MNHEY, SMNVEV (reference sequence). The V and J ends lost 6 bases and 3 bases, in that order; junction bases with no gene match: 7. CDR3 sequence reads: CASSLDRAHYNEQFF. In DNA form, the CDR3 reads TGTGCCAGCAGCTTGGACAGGGCTCACTACAATGAGCAGTTCTTC.

The CDR3 region has the DNA TGTGCCTGGAGTGTACCGGGACACAATCAGCCCCAGCATTTT. This encodes CAWSVPGHNQPQHF. V usage is TRBV30 and J usage is TRBJ1-5, with D possibly being TRBD1 (6 bases). From germline, CDR1 is GTSNPN and CDR2 SVGIG (reference sequence). The CDR3 spans 14 residues. Between the trimmed V and J ends, which lost 0 bases and 3 bases, there was a span of 9 bases.

This chain links TRBV6-1 with TRBJ2-5, with D possibly being TRBD2 (6 bases). Looked up from germline, CDR1 is MNHNS and CDR2 is SASEGT. The V gene lost 6 bases and the J gene lost 9 bases, with 17 bases spanning the gap. CDR3 size: 13 residues. This chain's CDR3 is CASSNSVGGAQYF. The CDR3 nucleotides read TGTGCCAGCAGCAACAGTGTAGGAGGGGCCCAGTACTTC.

V and J are TRBV4-1 and TRBJ2-7; no clear D gene. CDR3 length equals 13 residues. V shed 0 bases and J shed 6 bases, with 9 bases lying between them. Germline V CDR1 and CDR2: MGHRA, YSYEKL. The CDR3 nucleotides read TGCGCCAGCAGCCAAGAAATCTTCGGCGAGCAGTACTTC. This sequence encodes CASSQEIFGEQYF.

The gene calls are TRBV2 and TRBJ2-3; 10 positions match TRBD1. The length of the CDR3 is 14 residues. Germline V lookup: CDR1 SNHLY, CDR2 FYNNEI. Losses at the gene ends were 6 bases for V and 3 bases for J; bases not matched to a gene: 3. Written as DNA, the CDR3 is TGTGCCAGCAGGTGGACAGGGGGGACAGATACGCAGTATTTT. As protein: CASRWTGGTDTQYF.

The chain carries TRBV28 and TRBJ1-4; D may be TRBD1 (5 bases). In germline, CDR1 is MDHEN, CDR2 SYDVKM. The CDR3 totals 16 residues. V gave up 4 bases and J gave up 6 bases, with 18 bases separating them. CDR3 sequence (DNA): TGTGCCAGCAGTTCACAAACAGGCCGCAGCTATGAAAAACTGTTTTTT. This codes for CASSSQTGRSYEKLFF.

This chain uses TRBV10-3 with TRBJ2-1, with TRBD1 identical over 9 bases. Per germline, CDR1 ENHRY and CDR2 SYGVKD. V lost 5 bases to trimming and J lost 6 bases; unmatched junction nucleotides: 11. The CDR3 spans 16 residues. The CDR3 DNA reads as TGTGCCATCAGTTACCTGGGACAGGGAGTTGGCAATGAGCAGTTCTTC. It specifies CAISYLGQGVGNEQFF.

The J gene is TRBJ2-1, the V gene TRBV9, with 7 bases lining up with TRBD2. Trimming cost V 5 bases and J 0 bases; bases outside gene matches: 5. The V gene's germline CDR1 is SGDLS and CDR2 YYNGEE. This CDR3 region has 15 residues. The CDR3 DNA reads TGTGCCAGCAGTCCTAGCGGAAGCTCCTACAATGAGCAGTTCTTC. This encodes CASSPSGSSYNEQFF.

This clone has only a few counts. This chain joins TRBV30 and TRBJ1-6, with a tentative D call TRBD1 (6 bases). CDR3 length: 14 residues. Trimming removed 4 bases at V and 9 bases at J, with 16 bases between. Germline loops: CDR1 GTSNPN, CDR2 SVGIG (reference sequence). The CDR3 DNA is TGTGCCTGGACTCCTTTTCAGGGGAGTTCACCCCTCCACTTT. Residues: CAWTPFQGSSPLHF.

This clone was seen a single time. The chain uses TRBV9 and TRBJ2-3; 9 bases line up with TRBD2. CDR3 size: 16 residues. Germline CDR1 and CDR2: SGDLS and YYNGEE. Trimming at V came to 4 bases and at J to 2 bases, leaving 8 bases not matched to a gene. The CDR3 protein is CASSIRAGGSTDTQYF. The CDR3 DNA reads TGTGCCAGCAGCATCAGGGCGGGGGGGTCCACAGATACGCAGTATTTT.

This chain links TRBV6-5 with TRBJ2-5, with TRBD2 identical over 11 bases. Germline-derived CDR1 and CDR2 are MNHEY and SVGAGI. CDR3 length equals 12 residues. The trim removed 8 bases at V and 6 bases at J, leaving 2 bases unmatched. The CDR3 coding sequence is TGTGCCAGCGGGACTAGCGGCCAGACCCAGTACTTC. Protein sequence: CASGTSGQTQYF.

V gene TRBV6-1 combines with J gene TRBJ1-1; 8 bases line up with TRBD1. The CDR3 has 14 residues. J lost 1 base, V lost 8 bases, and 6 bases had no gene match. In germline, CDR1 is MNHNS, CDR2 SASEGT. The CDR3: CASAARGPNTEAFF. Here the CDR3 DNA reads TGTGCCAGCGCCGCCAGGGGGCCGAACACTGAAGCTTTCTTT.